These 9 T cell receptor beta chains came from one sample sequenced in a study of cytomegalovirus exposure and HLA in healthy donors. The PCR contained 60 Vbeta and 13 Jbeta primers. Measured with immunoSEQ multiplex PCR; TCRdb has only the in-frame clones, and not every one. The sample yields almost 200,000 clones, roughly 80% seen once. Sequencing used PBMCs. Receptor source: a male donor in good health and CMV-seropositive.

This chain uses TRBV19 with TRBJ1-2; 11 nucleotides align to TRBD1. With V trimmed by 5 bases and J by 8 bases, 7 bases remained unmatched. CDR1 and CDR2 (germline): LNHDA, SQIVND (reference sequence). The CDR3 covers 14 residues. The CDR3 here is CASSDGQGAYGYTF. The CDR3 DNA is TGTGCCAGTAGTGACGGACAGGGGGCGTACGGCTACACCTTC.

The chain combines TRBV4-1 with TRBJ2-3; D is perhaps TRBD1 (6 bases). Germline V lookup: CDR1 MGHRA, CDR2 YSYEKL. The CDR3 length is 17 residues. Trimming pared 1 base from V and 4 bases from J, leaving 18 bases between. CDR3 coding DNA: TGCGCCAGCAGCCAAGGGACGACAGGATCCCCTCCAGATACGCAGTATTTT. Residues: CASSQGTTGSPPDTQYF.

The chain employs TRBV6-1 and TRBJ1-3; the D is unclear. The CDR3 covers 13 residues. With 10 bases removed from V and 9 bases from J, the gap between germline ends came to 19 bases. CDR1 is MNHNS, CDR2 SASEGT, per germline. The CDR3 DNA sequence: TGTGCCACAGTAATCTGGGGAGGGAGCACCATATATTTT. Residues: CATVIWGGSTIYF.

The CDR3 DNA is TGTGCCACCAGGGCCCTAGCCAAAAACATTCAGTACTTC. Protein product: CATRALAKNIQYF. The chain is built from TRBV15 and TRBJ2-4; D remains unclear. The CDR3 totals 13 residues. Germline CDR1 reads LNHNV; CDR2 reads YYDKDF (reference sequence). V was clipped by 6 bases and J by 0 bases, with 6 bases between them.

The DNA for the CDR3 is TGTGCCAGCAGCTCCACATACAGGGCACCAAACTATGGCTACACCTTC. This gives the protein CASSSTYRAPNYGYTF. The chain couples TRBV7-9 to TRBJ1-2, with D tentatively TRBD1 (6 bases). The V gene lost 4 bases and the J gene lost 2 bases, with 17 bases spanning the gap. This CDR3 spans 16 amino acids. Looked up from germline, CDR1 is SEHNR and CDR2 is FQNEAQ (reference sequence).

The chain recombines TRBV28 with TRBJ1-4; 7 bases align to TRBD1. V was pared by 4 bases and J by 8 bases, with 10 bases of the junction left unmatched. The CDR3 totals 15 residues. Germline CDR1 MDHEN, CDR2 SYDVKM. CDR3 coding DNA: TGTGCCAGCAGTTCTCCGGGACAGTCTAGCGAAAAACTGTTTTTT. Protein: CASSSPGQSSEKLFF.

This chain uses TRBV19 with TRBJ1-2, with D hard to call. V lost 7 bases and J 4 bases, leaving 13 bases between the germline ends. Germline V lookup: CDR1 LNHDA, CDR2 SQIVND (reference sequence). The length of the CDR3 is 13 residues. This CDR3 is CASTLGGSYGYTF. The CDR3, as DNA: TGTGCCAGTACCCTTGGAGGGTCCTATGGCTACACCTTC.

This rearrangement joins TRBV15 to TRBJ2-1; tentative D call: TRBD2 (6 bases). The germline gives CDR1 LNHNV, CDR2 YYDKDF (reference sequence). This CDR3 is 16 amino acids long. V was cut by 3 bases and J by 8 bases, with 20 bases left in between. CDR3: CATSRLGGNRADEQFF. The CDR3 DNA sequence: TGTGCCACCAGCAGGTTGGGCGGGAATAGAGCGGATGAGCAGTTCTTC.

The genes are TRBV5-1 and TRBJ1-2, with 9 bases fitting TRBD1. The CDR3 contains 15 residues. With V trimmed by 3 bases and J by 7 bases, 10 bases remained unmatched. Germline assignment: CDR1 SGHRS and CDR2 YFSETQ. Here the CDR3 DNA reads TGCGCCAGCAGCTGGGACCCGGGACAGGGCCTTGGCTACACCTTC. This translates into CASSWDPGQGLGYTF.